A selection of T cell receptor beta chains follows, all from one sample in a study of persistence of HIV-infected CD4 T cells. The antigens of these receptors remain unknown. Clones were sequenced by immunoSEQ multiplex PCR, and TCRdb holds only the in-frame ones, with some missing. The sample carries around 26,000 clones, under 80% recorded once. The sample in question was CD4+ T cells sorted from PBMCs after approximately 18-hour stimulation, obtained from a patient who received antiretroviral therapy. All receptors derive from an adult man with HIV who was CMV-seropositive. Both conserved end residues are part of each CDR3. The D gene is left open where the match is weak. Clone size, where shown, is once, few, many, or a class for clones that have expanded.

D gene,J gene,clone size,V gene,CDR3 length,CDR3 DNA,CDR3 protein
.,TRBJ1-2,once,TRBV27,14,TGTGCCAGCAGTTTATCGGTGACAGAGTTTGGCTACACCTTC,CASSLSVTEFGYTF
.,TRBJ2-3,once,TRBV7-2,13,TGTGCCAGCAGCTTAAGGATTACAGATACGCAGTATTTT,CASSLRITDTQYF
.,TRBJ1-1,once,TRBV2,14,TGTGCCAGCGGACCAAGGGGGATTACGTGGATGGCTTTCTTT,CASGPRGITWMAFF
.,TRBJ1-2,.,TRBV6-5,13,TGTGCCAGCAGCCCCCCAGGGTTTTATGGCTACACCTTC,CASSPPGFYGYTF
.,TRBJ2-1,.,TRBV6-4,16,TGTGCCAGCAGTGACAGGCCAGTCAGCTCCTACAATGAGCAGTTCTTC,CASSDRPVSSYNEQFF
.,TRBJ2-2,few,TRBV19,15,TGTGCCAGTAGGCAGAGAGAAATCCGGGCCGGGGAGCTGTTTTTT,CASRQREIRAGELFF
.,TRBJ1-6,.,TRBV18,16,TGTGCCAGCTCACCACCTGTTGGGGGGCCAAATTCACCCCTCCACTTT,CASSPPVGGPNSPLHF
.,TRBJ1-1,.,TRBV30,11,TGTGCCTGGAGTGTAGGGGGTTTGGCTTTCTTT,CAWSVGGLAFF
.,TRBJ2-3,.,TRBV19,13,TGTGCCAGTAGTGGGCGGGAAACAGATACGCAGTATTTT,CASSGRETDTQYF
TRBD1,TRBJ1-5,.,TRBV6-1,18,TGTGCCAGCAGTGAAAGCCGGGACAGGGGGCGCAGGAATCAGCCCCAGCATTTT,CASSESRDRGRRNQPQHF
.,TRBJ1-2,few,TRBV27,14,TGTGCCAGCAGTTTAGCACAGTACCCTTATGGCTACACCTTC,CASSLAQYPYGYTF
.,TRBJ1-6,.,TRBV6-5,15,TGTGCCAGCAGTTTTGACCCCTTCGGAGTGTCACCCCTCCACTTT,CASSFDPFGVSPLHF
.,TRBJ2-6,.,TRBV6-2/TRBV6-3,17,TGTGCCAGCAGTTACTCGGGAGGAATAGCTGGGGCCAACGTCCTGACTTTC,CASSYSGGIAGANVLTF
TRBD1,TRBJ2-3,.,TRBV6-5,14,TGTGCCAGCAGTATCGACAGGGGACCAGATACGCAGTATTTT,CASSIDRGPDTQYF
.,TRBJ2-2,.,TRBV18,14,TGTGCCAGCTCACCGGGACAGAACACCGGGGAGCTGTTTTTT,CASSPGQNTGELFF
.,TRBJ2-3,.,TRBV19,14,TGTGCCAGTAGTATGGAGGCTAGCACAGATACGCAGTATTTT,CASSMEASTDTQYF
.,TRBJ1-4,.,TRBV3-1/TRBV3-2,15,TGTGCCAGCAGCCACCGCGGCGGGAACTCTGAAAAACTGTTTTTT,CASSHRGGNSEKLFF